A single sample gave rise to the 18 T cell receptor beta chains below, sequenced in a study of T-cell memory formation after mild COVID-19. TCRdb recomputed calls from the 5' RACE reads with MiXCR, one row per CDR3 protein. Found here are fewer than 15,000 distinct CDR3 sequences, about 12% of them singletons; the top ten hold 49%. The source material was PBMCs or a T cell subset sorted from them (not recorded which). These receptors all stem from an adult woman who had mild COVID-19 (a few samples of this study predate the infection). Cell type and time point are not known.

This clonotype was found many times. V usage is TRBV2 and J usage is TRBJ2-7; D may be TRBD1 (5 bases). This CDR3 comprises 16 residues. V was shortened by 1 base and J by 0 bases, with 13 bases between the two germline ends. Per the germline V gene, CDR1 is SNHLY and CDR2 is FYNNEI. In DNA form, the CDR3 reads TGTGCCAGCAGTGAAGAGGGGCTCATTGGCTCCTACGAGCAGTACTTC. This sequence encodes CASSEEGLIGSYEQYF.

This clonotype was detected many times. CDR3 bases: TGTGCCATCAGTGACTCCCAGGGAAATTACGAGCAGTACTTC. It translates to CAISDSQGNYEQYF. The V and J genes are TRBV10-3 and TRBJ2-7; perhaps TRBD1 as D (5 bases). The CDR3 has 14 residues. V lost 3 bases and J 4 bases, leaving 13 bases between the germline ends. Germline loops: CDR1 ENHRY, CDR2 SYGVKD.

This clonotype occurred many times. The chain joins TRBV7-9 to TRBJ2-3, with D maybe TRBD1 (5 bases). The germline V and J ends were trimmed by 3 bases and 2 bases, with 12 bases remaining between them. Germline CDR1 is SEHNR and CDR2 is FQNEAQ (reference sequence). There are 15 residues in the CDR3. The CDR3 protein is CASSFSAGYTDTQYF. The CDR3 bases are TGTGCCAGCAGCTTCTCGGCAGGGTACACAGATACGCAGTATTTT.

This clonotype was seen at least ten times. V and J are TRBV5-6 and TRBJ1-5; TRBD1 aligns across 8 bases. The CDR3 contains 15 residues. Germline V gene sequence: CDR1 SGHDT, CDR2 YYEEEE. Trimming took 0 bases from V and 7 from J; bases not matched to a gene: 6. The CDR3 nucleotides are TGTGCCAGCAGCTTGGGACAGGGGTCATGGCAGCCCCAGCATTTT. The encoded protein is CASSLGQGSWQPQHF.

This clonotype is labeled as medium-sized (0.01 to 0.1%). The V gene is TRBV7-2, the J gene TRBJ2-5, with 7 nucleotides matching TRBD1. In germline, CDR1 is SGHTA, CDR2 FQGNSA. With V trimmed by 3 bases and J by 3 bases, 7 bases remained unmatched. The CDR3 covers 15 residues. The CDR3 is CASSFHPGGKETQYF. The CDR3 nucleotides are TGTGCCAGCAGCTTTCACCCAGGGGGAAAAGAGACCCAGTACTTC. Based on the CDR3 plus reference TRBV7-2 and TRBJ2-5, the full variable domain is GAGVSQSPSNKVTEKGKDVELRCDPISGHTALYWYRQSLGQGLEFLIYFQGNSAPDKSGLPSDRFSAERTGGSVSTLTIQRTQQEDSAVYLCASSFHPGGKETQYFGPGTRLLVL.

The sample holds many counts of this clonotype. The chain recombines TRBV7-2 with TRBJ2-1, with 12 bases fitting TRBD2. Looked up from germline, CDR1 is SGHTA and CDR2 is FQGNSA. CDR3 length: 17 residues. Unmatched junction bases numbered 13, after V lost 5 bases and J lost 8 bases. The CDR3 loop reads CASSPRLAGASLDEQFF. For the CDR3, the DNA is TGTGCCAGCAGCCCGCGACTAGCGGGAGCATCTCTCGATGAGCAGTTCTTC.

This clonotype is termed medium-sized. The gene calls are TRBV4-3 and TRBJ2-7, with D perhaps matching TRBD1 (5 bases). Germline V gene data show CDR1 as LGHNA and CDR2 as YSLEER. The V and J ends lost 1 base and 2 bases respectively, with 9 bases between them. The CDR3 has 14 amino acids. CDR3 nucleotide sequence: TGCGCCAGCAGCCAAGTGATAGGGGCCTACGAGCAGTACTTC. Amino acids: CASSQVIGAYEQYF.

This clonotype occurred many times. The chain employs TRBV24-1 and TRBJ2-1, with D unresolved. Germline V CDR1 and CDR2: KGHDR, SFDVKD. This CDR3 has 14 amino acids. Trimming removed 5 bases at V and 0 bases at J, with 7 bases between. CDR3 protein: CATSVSSSYNEQFF. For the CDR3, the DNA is TGTGCCACCAGTGTTAGTAGCTCCTACAATGAGCAGTTCTTC.

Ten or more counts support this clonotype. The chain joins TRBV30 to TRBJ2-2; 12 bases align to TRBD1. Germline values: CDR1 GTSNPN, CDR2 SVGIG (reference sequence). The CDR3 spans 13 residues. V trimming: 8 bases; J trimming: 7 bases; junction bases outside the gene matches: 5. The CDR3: CARGQGAGGELFF. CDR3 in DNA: TGTGCCCGGGGACAGGGGGCTGGCGGGGAGCTGTTTTTT.

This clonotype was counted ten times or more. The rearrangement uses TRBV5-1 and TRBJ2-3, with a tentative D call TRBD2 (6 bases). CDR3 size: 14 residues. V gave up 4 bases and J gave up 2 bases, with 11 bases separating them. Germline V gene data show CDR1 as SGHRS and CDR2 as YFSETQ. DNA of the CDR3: TGCGCCAGCAGCCAGAGACTAGACACAGATACGCAGTATTTT. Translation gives CASSQRLDTDTQYF.

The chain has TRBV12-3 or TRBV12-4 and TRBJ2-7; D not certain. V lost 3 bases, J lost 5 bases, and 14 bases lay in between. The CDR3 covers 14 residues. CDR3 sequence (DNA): TGTGCCAGCAGTTTTATGGCAGGCGTCCACGAGCAGTACTTC. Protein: CASSFMAGVHEQYF.

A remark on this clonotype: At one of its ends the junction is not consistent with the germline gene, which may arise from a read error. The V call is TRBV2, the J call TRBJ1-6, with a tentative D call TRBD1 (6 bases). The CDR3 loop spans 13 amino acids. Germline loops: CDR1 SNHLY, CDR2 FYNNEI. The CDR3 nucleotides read TGTGCCAGCCTGGGGGGGCTTAATGCACCCCTCCACTTT. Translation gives CASLGGLNAPLHF.

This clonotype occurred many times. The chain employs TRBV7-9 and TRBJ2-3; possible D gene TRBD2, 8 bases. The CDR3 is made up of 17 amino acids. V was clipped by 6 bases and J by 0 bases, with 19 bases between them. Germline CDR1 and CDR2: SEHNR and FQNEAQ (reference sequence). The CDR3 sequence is CASRNSGDRASTDTQYF. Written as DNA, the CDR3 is TGTGCCAGCAGAAATAGCGGGGACAGAGCCAGCACAGATACGCAGTATTTT.

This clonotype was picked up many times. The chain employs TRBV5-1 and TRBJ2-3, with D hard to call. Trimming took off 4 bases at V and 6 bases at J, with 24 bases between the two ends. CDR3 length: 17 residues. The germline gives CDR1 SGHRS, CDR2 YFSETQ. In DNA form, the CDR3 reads TGCGCCAGCAGCCCATCGGCGACAAGGGCGGTCTTGGATACGCAGTATTTT. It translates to CASSPSATRAVLDTQYF.

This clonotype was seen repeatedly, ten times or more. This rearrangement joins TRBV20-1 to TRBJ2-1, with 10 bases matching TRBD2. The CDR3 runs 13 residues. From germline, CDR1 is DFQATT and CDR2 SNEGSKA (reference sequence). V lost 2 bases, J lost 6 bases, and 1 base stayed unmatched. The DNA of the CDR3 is TGCAGTGCTAGAAGCGGGAGGGCCAATGAGCAGTTCTTC. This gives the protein CSARSGRANEQFF.

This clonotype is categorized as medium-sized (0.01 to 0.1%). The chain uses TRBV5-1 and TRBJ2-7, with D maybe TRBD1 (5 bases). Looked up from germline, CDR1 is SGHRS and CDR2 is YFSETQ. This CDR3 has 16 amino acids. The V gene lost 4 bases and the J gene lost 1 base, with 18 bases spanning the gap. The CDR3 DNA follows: TGCGCCAGCAGCCCGACCCAAGGACAATCATCCTACGAGCAGTACTTC. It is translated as CASSPTQGQSSYEQYF.

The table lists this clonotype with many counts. CDR3 nucleotide sequence: TGCAGTGCTAGAGACCAGGGACGGGGCTGGGGTGAGACCCAGTACTTC. It specifies CSARDQGRGWGETQYF. This sequence joins TRBV20-1 and TRBJ2-5; D could derive from TRBD1 or TRBD2 (5 bases each). Trimming pared 0 bases from V and 5 bases from J, leaving 19 bases between. Germline V gene lookup returns CDR1 DFQATT and CDR2 SNEGSKA (reference sequence). The CDR3 has 16 residues.

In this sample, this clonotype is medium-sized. The CDR3 DNA follows: TGCAGCGTTGAAGGCATAGGGGGAGAGCAGTACTTC. Its translation: CSVEGIGGEQYF. This sequence joins TRBV29-1 and TRBJ2-7; a possible D gene is TRBD1 (6 bases). Trimming took 1 base from V and 7 from J, leaving 11 bases between them. CDR3 length: 12 amino acids. The germline CDR1 and CDR2 sequences are SQVTM and ANQGSEA.